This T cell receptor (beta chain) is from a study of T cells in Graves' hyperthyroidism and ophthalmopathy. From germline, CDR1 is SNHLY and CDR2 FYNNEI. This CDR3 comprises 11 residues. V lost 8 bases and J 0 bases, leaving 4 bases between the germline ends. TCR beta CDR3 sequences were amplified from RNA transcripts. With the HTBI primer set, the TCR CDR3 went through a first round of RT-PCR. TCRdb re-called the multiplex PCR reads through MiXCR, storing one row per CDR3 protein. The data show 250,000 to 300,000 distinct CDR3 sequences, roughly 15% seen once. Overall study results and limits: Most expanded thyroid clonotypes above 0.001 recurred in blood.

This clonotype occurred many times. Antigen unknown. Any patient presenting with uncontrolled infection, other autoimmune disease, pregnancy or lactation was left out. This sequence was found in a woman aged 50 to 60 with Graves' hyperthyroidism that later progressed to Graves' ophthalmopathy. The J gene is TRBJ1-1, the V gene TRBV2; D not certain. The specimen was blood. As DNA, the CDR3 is TGTGCCAGCCAAATGAACACTGAAGCTTTCTTT. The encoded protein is CASQMNTEAFF. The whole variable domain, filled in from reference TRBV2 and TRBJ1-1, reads EPEVTQTPSHQVTQMGQEVILRCVPISNHLYFYWYRQILGQKVEFLVSFYNNEISEKSEIFDDQFSVERPDGSNFTLKIRSTKLEDSAMYFCASQMNTEAFFGQGTRLTVV.